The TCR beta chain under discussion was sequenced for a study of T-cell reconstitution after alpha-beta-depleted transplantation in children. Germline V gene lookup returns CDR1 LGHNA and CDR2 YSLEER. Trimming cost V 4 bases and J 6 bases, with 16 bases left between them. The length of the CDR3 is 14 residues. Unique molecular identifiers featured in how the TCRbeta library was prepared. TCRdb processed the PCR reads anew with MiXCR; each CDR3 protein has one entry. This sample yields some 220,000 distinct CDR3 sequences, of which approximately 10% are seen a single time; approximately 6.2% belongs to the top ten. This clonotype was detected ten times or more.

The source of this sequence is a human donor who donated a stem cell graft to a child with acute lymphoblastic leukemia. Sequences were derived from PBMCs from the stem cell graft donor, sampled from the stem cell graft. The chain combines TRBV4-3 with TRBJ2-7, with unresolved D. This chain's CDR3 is CASSRAPNLGEQYF. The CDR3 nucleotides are TGCGCCAGCAGCCGCGCACCAAACCTGGGCGAGCAGTACTTC.